The 13 T cell receptor beta chains below come from one sample, sequenced in a study of a mutant IDH1 vaccine in newly diagnosed glioma. Specified time point: week 23, last vaccination. Every vaccine dose comprised 300 ug of mutant IDH1 20-mer peptide plus topical imiquimod. These receptors have no identified antigens. Assay: immunoSEQ multiplex PCR; the TCRdb copy retains only in-frame clones and omits some. The sample records tens of thousands of clones, 75% to 95% being singletons. Source: PBMCs, taken from a glioma patient whose treatment included an IDH1 peptide vaccine. Every receptor here comes from a man between 45 and 60 years old with glioma.

The rearrangement joins TRBV29-1 to TRBJ2-5; the D gene could be TRBD1 or TRBD2 (6 bases each). Germline loops: CDR1 SQVTM, CDR2 ANQGSEA. V was clipped by 5 bases and J by 5 bases, with 21 bases between them. The CDR3 length is 15 residues. The CDR3 spells CSVRPGAARWETQYF. DNA for the CDR3: TGCAGCGTTCGACCGGGGGCCGCGCGCTGGGAGACCCAGTACTTC.

The chain is built from TRBV10-1 and TRBJ2-2; D unresolved. The CDR3 contains 12 residues. Germline CDR1 reads WNHNN; CDR2 reads SYGVQD (reference sequence). Between the trimmed V and J ends, which lost 5 bases and 2 bases, there was a span of 3 bases. The CDR3 loop is CASSSNTGELFF. CDR3 sequence (DNA): TGCGCCAGCAGTTCCAACACCGGGGAGCTGTTTTTT.

The chain employs TRBV9 and TRBJ2-3; TRBD2 agrees at 8 bases. With 0 bases clipped from V and 8 bases from J, the junction kept 11 bases outside the gene matches. Germline CDR1 is SGDLS and CDR2 is YYNGEE. This CDR3 region has 16 residues. The CDR3 DNA sequence: TGTGCCAGCAGCGTAGCTGGTAGCGGGACGCCGGGTACGCAGTATTTT. This sequence encodes CASSVAGSGTPGTQYF. Filled out from reference TRBV9 and TRBJ2-3, the complete variable domain reads DSGVTQTPKHLITATGQRVTLRCSPRSGDLSVYWYQQSLDQGLQFLIQYYNGEERAKGNILERFSAQQFPDLHSELNLSSLELGDSALYFCASSVAGSGTPGTQYFGPGTRLTVL.

The chain joins TRBV6-1 to TRBJ1-4; D is undetermined. Germline CDR1 and CDR2: MNHNS and SASEGT. The length of the CDR3 is 14 residues. Trimming removed 5 bases at V and 0 bases at J, with 7 bases between. CDR3 sequence (DNA): TGTGCCAGCAGTCCGTATGCAACTAATGAAAAACTGTTTTTT. Translation gives CASSPYATNEKLFF.

This chain connects TRBV30 to TRBJ1-1; D gene unclear. The ends were cut back, 2 bases at V and 0 bases at J, with 7 bases in the middle. The CDR3 extends over 13 amino acids. Germline V gene lookup returns CDR1 GTSNPN and CDR2 SVGIG (reference sequence). This CDR3 reads CAWSLAVNTEAFF. CDR3 sequence (DNA): TGTGCCTGGAGTTTGGCGGTGAACACTGAAGCTTTCTTT.

The chain employs TRBV7-8 and TRBJ1-2, with D unresolved. V lost 5 bases to trimming and J lost 2 bases, with 21 bases between them. CDR1 is SGHVS, CDR2 FQNEAQ, per germline. This CDR3 spans 17 amino acids. The CDR3 DNA is TGTGCCAGCAGCATAACCTCCTGGGCCTCCAAAAACTATGGCTACACCTTC. This sequence encodes CASSITSWASKNYGYTF.

The CDR3 spells CASSLQGGSSYEQYF. In DNA, the CDR3 is TGTGCCAGCAGCCTGCAAGGGGGGAGCTCCTACGAGCAGTACTTC. This rearrangement joins TRBV9 to TRBJ2-7; perhaps D is TRBD1 or TRBD2 (6 bases each). Per germline, CDR1 SGDLS and CDR2 YYNGEE. The CDR3 runs to 15 residues. The ends were cut back, 4 bases at V and 0 bases at J, with 14 bases in the middle. The entire variable domain, with the rest obtained from reference TRBV9 and TRBJ2-7, is as follows: DSGVTQTPKHLITATGQRVTLRCSPRSGDLSVYWYQQSLDQGLQFLIQYYNGEERAKGNILERFSAQQFPDLHSELNLSSLELGDSALYFCASSLQGGSSYEQYFGPGTRLTVT.

This chain joins TRBV27 and TRBJ2-3; 7 bases match TRBD2. The germline gives CDR1 MNHEY, CDR2 SMNVEV (reference sequence). V shed 2 bases and J 2 bases; nucleotides not matched to a gene: 7. The CDR3 is 16 residues long. The CDR3 here is CASSLSGDYHTDTQYF. The CDR3 DNA sequence: TGTGCCAGCAGTTTAAGTGGGGACTACCACACAGATACGCAGTATTTT.

The chain uses TRBV5-1 and TRBJ2-6; no clear D gene. The CDR3 runs 16 residues. CDR1 and CDR2 (germline): SGHRS, YFSETQ. Trimming shortened V by 1 base and J by 2 bases, and 10 bases separated the two germline ends. The CDR3: CASSLIQVPGANVLTF. The CDR3 DNA reads TGCGCCAGCAGCTTGATTCAAGTACCTGGGGCCAACGTCCTGACTTTC. Together with reference TRBV5-1 and TRBJ2-6, the CDR3 gives the full variable domain: KAGVTQTPRYLIKTRGQQVTLSCSPISGHRSVSWYQQTPGQGLQFLFEYFSETQRNKGNFPGRFSGRQFSNSRSEMNVSTLELGDSALYLCASSLIQVPGANVLTFGAGSRLTVL.

J is TRBJ2-5 and V is TRBV4-1; TRBD2 agrees at 10 bases. The CDR3 has 17 amino acids. Trimming cost V 7 bases and J 0 bases; bases outside gene matches: 11. Germline loops: CDR1 MGHRA, CDR2 YSYEKL. CDR3 region: CASTGAHSGRNQETQYF. The CDR3 DNA reads as TGCGCCAGCACGGGGGCGCATAGCGGGAGGAACCAAGAGACCCAGTACTTC.

This chain links TRBV9 with TRBJ1-6; D perhaps matches TRBD1 (5 bases). With 0 bases removed from V and 8 bases from J, the gap between germline ends came to 9 bases. Germline CDR1 is SGDLS and CDR2 is YYNGEE. This CDR3 has 14 amino acids. The CDR3: CASSVGGTDSPLHF. The DNA for the CDR3 is TGTGCCAGCAGCGTAGGGGGGACGGATTCACCCCTCCACTTT. Supplemented by reference TRBV9 and TRBJ1-6, the full variable domain reads DSGVTQTPKHLITATGQRVTLRCSPRSGDLSVYWYQQSLDQGLQFLIQYYNGEERAKGNILERFSAQQFPDLHSELNLSSLELGDSALYFCASSVGGTDSPLHFGNGTRLTVT.

This clone was found once. This sequence joins TRBV19 and TRBJ2-5, with D possibly being TRBD2 (5 bases). CDR1 is LNHDA and CDR2 is SQIVND in the germline V gene (reference sequence). This CDR3 is built from 11 residues. The germline V and J ends were trimmed by 10 bases and 5 bases, with 11 bases remaining between them. In DNA form, the CDR3 reads TGTGCCACAAGACTACGGGAGACCCAGTACTTC. It yields the protein CATRLRETQYF.

J is TRBJ2-1 and V is TRBV5-1, with 9 nucleotides matching TRBD2. The V gene end was trimmed by 3 bases and the J gene end by 7 bases; junction bases not matched to a gene: 11. The CDR3 loop spans 16 amino acids. In germline, CDR1 is SGHRS, CDR2 YFSETQ. CDR3 sequence reads: CASSSISGSVGNEQFF. CDR3 DNA: TGCGCCAGCAGCTCGATTAGCGGGAGCGTTGGAAATGAGCAGTTCTTC.